These T cell receptor beta chains were read from a single sample in a study of metastatic and nonmetastatic thyroid tumors. Using MiXCR, TCRdb reanalyzed the PCR reads. The sample lists more than 10,000 clones; more than 20% were seen once. Sequenced sample: blood. These receptors were taken from a male donor with papillary thyroid cancer or a benign thyroid nodule (not recorded which). Some clones in this sample may be carry-over from other donors' samples. The CDR3 runs from the conserved cysteine through the conserved F or W. The D gene is left open where the match is weak. Clone size, where shown, is once, few, many, or a class for clones that have expanded.

CDR3 length	D gene	V gene	J gene	clone size	CDR3 DNA	CDR3 protein
13	-	TRBV6-4	TRBJ2-3	many	TGTGCCAGCAGTGCGGACACCACAGATACGCAGTATTTT	CASSADTTDTQYF
14	-	TRBV6-1	TRBJ1-2	few	TGTGCCAGCAGTGAAGGGCCGGGTAACTATGGCTACACCTTC	CASSEGPGNYGYTF
13	-	TRBV28	TRBJ1-2	-	TGTGCCAGCAGAACCAGGGGACCCTATGGCTACACCTTC	CASRTRGPYGYTF
11	-	TRBV12-3/TRBV12-4	TRBJ1-2	few	TGTGCCAGCAGTTCCCGGGCTGGCTACACCTTC	CASSSRAGYTF
13	-	TRBV19	TRBJ2-1	medium-sized	TGTGCCAGTAGCCCGAGCTCCTACAATGAGCAGTTCTTC	CASSPSSYNEQFF
17	TRBD2	TRBV4-1	TRBJ2-2	-	TGCGCCAGCAGCCAAGATGGACTAGCGGGAAGTACCGGGGAGCTGTTTTTT	CASSQDGLAGSTGELFF
12	-	TRBV12-3/TRBV12-4	TRBJ2-3	few	TGTGCCAGCGGCGGTAACACAGATACGCAGTATTTT	CASGGNTDTQYF
15	TRBD1	TRBV6-2/TRBV6-3	TRBJ2-7	-	TGTGCCAGCAGACCACGGGGACAGGGGGCTAACGAGCAGTACTTC	CASRPRGQGANEQYF
12	TRBD1	TRBV29-1	TRBJ2-5	many	TGCAGCGTTGGACAGGGACGAGAGACCCAGTACTTC	CSVGQGRETQYF
13	TRBD2	TRBV5-1	TRBJ2-3	-	TGCGCCAGCAGCTCACAACTAGCGGATACGCAGTATTTT	CASSSQLADTQYF
17	TRBD2	TRBV3-1	TRBJ2-3	many	TGTGCCAGCAGCCAAGATTCGGCGGGGGGCGGAACAGATACGCAGTATTTT	CASSQDSAGGGTDTQYF
13	-	TRBV28	TRBJ2-5	medium-sized	TGTGCCAGCAGTTTAAATACGGGAGAGACCCAGTACTTC	CASSLNTGETQYF
14	TRBD2	TRBV28	TRBJ2-7	medium-sized	TGTGCCAGCAGTTTGGGACTAGCGGGAGAAAGAGAGTACTTC	CASSLGLAGEREYF
14	TRBD2	TRBV28	TRBJ2-7	few	TGTGCCAGCAGCAGAGCGGGAGAGATAAGGGAGCAGTACTTC	CASSRAGEIREQYF
14	-	TRBV6-1	TRBJ2-2	few	TGTGCCAGCGGGAGTACACCGAACACCGGGGAGCTGTTTTTT	CASGSTPNTGELFF
16	TRBD1	TRBV6-1	TRBJ1-5	-	TGTGCCAGCAGTGATAAAGCGGGACAGGGTGATCAGCCCCAGCATTTT	CASSDKAGQGDQPQHF
12	-	TRBV2	TRBJ1-1	many	TGTGCCACCCGGGGTGGTCTCACTGAAGCTTTCTTT	CATRGGLTEAFF
14	-	TRBV29-1	TRBJ2-1	-	TGCAGCCTCTCCAGCACCACCGACTACAATGAGCAGTTCTTC	CSLSSTTDYNEQFF
12	-	TRBV6-1	TRBJ1-4	many	TGTGCCAGCAGTGAAGCGAGTGAAAAACTGTTTTTT	CASSEASEKLFF
13	-	TRBV12-3/TRBV12-4	TRBJ2-1	few	TGTGCCAGCAGGGACCCCGGATACGGTGAGCAGTTCTTC	CASRDPGYGEQFF
13	-	TRBV27	TRBJ1-6	few	TGTGCCAGCCGGGCAGGGGAAGGTTCACCCCTCCACTTT	CASRAGEGSPLHF
16	TRBD2	TRBV6-1	TRBJ2-2	-	TGTGCCAGCAGTGATATGGGGGGGACGAACACCGGGGAGCTGTTTTTT	CASSDMGGTNTGELFF
13	TRBD1	TRBV14	TRBJ1-1	-	TGTGCCAGCAGCCAAATACTTAGGACAGGCGCTTTCTTT	CASSQILRTGAFF
11	-	TRBV30	TRBJ1-6	-	TGTGCCTGGTCAGGGGCGAGCACCCTCCACTTT	CAWSGASTLHF
15	-	TRBV27	TRBJ2-2	-	TGTGCCAGCAGTTTATCGGGACGGGACACCGGGGAGCTGTTTTTT	CASSLSGRDTGELFF
15	TRBD2	TRBV6-1	TRBJ2-2	-	TGTGCCAGCAGTGAAGCTAGCGGGAGCACCGGGGAGCTGTTTTTT	CASSEASGSTGELFF
13	-	TRBV4-1	TRBJ2-7	many	TGCGCCAGCAGCAATCCAAACGGCTACGAGCAGTACTTC	CASSNPNGYEQYF
16	TRBD2	TRBV7-3	TRBJ2-2	few	TGTGCCAGCAGCTTAAAGCGGATGGGGGGGAACGGGGAGCTGTTTTTT	CASSLKRMGGNGELFF
14	-	TRBV30	TRBJ1-1	once	TGTGCCTGGAGTGTAGGACAGTTGAACACTGAAGCTTTCTTT	CAWSVGQLNTEAFF
16	TRBD1	TRBV30	TRBJ1-6	-	TGTGCCTGGAGTGGGGACGACAGGGGTTCGGATTCACCCCTCCACTTT	CAWSGDDRGSDSPLHF
16	TRBD2	TRBV20-1	TRBJ2-3	-	TGCAGTGCTAGAGACTTCGGGGGGGCGTCCCTGGATACGCGGTATTTT	CSARDFGGASLDTRYF
14	-	TRBV19	TRBJ2-7	few	TGTGCCAGTAGTAGTAGGGGGGCCTCCTACGAGCAGTACTTC	CASSSRGASYEQYF
17	TRBD2	TRBV20-1	TRBJ2-3	-	TGCAGTGCTAGAGGCCCCTGGACTAGCGGGAAAACAGATACGCAGTATTTT	CSARGPWTSGKTDTQYF
14	-	TRBV6-1	TRBJ2-3	few	TGTGCCAGCAGTGACAGGGGGGACGCTGATACGCAGTATTTT	CASSDRGDADTQYF
15	-	TRBV7-3	TRBJ2-1	medium-sized	TGTGCCAGCAGCTCGTCGCGGGGATTGGAAGGTGAGCAGTTCTTC	CASSSSRGLEGEQFF
17	-	TRBV20-1	TRBJ1-2	many	TGCAGTGCGCCTGACGGGGGGGACTCTATCACTAACTATGGCTACACCTTC	CSAPDGGDSITNYGYTF
13	-	TRBV6-2/TRBV6-3	TRBJ1-1	-	TGTGCCAGCAGTTACTCGAGAGAGGCTGAAGCTTTCTTT	CASSYSREAEAFF
17	TRBD2	TRBV28	TRBJ2-1	few	TGTGCCAGCAGTTTTTTCGGCGGGAGGTGGTCCCACAATGAGCAGTTCTTC	CASSFFGGRWSHNEQFF
15	TRBD1	TRBV6-5	TRBJ2-7	few	TGTGCCAGCAGTTACGAGGGACAGGGAGGGTACGAGCAGTACTTC	CASSYEGQGGYEQYF